This T cell receptor beta chain is from a study of T cells in Graves' hyperthyroidism and ophthalmopathy. The J segment lost 7 bases and the V segment lost 2 bases, leaving 9 bases of the junction unmatched. Germline CDR1 is SGHRS and CDR2 is YFSETQ. The CDR3 extends over 16 amino acids. Points from the study as a whole: Most expanded thyroid clonotypes above 0.001 also appeared in blood.

RNA transcripts yielded amplified TCR beta CDR3 regions. TCR CDR3 underwent first-round RT-PCR with the HTBI primer set. MiXCR, run by TCRdb on the multiplex PCR reads, gives a single entry per CDR3 protein. The sample yields about 360,000 distinct CDR3 sequences, 19% seen once. In the case of this clonotype: Its antigen is still unknown.

Diagnosis of hyperthyroidism was new in patients aged 18 to 65, and its duration was under 2 months. Those patients with uncontrolled infection, other autoimmune disease, pregnancy or lactation were excluded. The chain carries TRBV5-1 and TRBJ2-3; 11 nucleotides match TRBD2. Sequences were obtained from blood. This sequence originates from a woman younger than 35 with Graves' hyperthyroidism. The chain's CDR3 is CASSLRTSGRTNTQYF. The CDR3 DNA sequence: TGCGCCAGCAGCTTAAGGACTAGCGGGCGTACAAATACGCAGTATTTT.